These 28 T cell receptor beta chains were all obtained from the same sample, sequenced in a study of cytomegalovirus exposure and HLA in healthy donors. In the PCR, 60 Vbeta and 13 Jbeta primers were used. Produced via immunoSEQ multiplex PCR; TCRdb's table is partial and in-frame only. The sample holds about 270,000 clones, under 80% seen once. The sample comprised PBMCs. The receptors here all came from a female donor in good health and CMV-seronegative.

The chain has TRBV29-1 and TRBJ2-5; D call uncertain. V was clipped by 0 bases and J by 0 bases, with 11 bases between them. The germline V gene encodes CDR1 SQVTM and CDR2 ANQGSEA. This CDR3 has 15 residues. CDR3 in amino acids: CSVEDRFAYQETQYF. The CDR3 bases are TGCAGCGTTGAAGACAGGTTTGCGTACCAAGAGACCCAGTACTTC.

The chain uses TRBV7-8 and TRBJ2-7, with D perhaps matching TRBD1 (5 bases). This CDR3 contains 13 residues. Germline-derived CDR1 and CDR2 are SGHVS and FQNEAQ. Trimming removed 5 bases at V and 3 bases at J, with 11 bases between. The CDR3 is CASSPGFIYEQYF. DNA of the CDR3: TGTGCCAGCAGCCCAGGGTTCATCTACGAGCAGTACTTC.

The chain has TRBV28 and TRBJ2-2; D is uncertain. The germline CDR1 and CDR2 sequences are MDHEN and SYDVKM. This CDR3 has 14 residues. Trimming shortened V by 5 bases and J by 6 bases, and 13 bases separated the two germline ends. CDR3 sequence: CASSPLSVSGELFF. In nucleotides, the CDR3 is TGTGCCAGCAGTCCCCTATCCGTCTCCGGGGAGCTGTTTTTT.

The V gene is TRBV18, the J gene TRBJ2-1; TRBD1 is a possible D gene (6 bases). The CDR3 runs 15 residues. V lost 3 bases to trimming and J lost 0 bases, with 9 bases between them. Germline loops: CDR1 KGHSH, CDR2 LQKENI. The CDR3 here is CASSPGHGSYNEQFF. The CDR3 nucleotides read TGTGCCAGCTCACCGGGACACGGCTCCTACAATGAGCAGTTCTTC. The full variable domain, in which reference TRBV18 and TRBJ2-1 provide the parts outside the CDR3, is NAGVMQNPRHLVRRRGQEARLRCSPMKGHSHVYWYRQLPEEGLKFMVYLQKENIIDESGMPKERFSAEFPKEGPSILRIQQVVRGDSAAYFCASSPGHGSYNEQFFGPGTRLTVL.

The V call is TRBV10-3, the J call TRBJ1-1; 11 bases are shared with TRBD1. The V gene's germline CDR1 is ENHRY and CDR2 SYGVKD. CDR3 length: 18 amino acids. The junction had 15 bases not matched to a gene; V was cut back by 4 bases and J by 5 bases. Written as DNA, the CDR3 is TGTGCCATCAGTGGGCCCCGGGACAGGGGGACCACGAGGACTGAAGCTTTCTTT. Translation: CAISGPRDRGTTRTEAFF.

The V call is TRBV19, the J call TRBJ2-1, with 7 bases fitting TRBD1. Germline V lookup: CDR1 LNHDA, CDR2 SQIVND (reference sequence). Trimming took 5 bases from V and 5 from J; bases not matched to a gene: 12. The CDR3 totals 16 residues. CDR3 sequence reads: CASSSFGQVSDNEQFF. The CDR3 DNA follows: TGTGCCAGTAGTTCCTTTGGACAGGTATCCGACAATGAGCAGTTCTTC.

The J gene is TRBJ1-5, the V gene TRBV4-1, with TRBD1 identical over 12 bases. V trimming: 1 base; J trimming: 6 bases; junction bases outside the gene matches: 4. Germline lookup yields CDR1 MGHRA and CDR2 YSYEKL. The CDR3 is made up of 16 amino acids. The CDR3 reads CASSQGGQGASQPQHF. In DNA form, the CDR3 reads TGCGCCAGCAGCCAAGGGGGACAGGGGGCAAGTCAGCCCCAGCATTTT.

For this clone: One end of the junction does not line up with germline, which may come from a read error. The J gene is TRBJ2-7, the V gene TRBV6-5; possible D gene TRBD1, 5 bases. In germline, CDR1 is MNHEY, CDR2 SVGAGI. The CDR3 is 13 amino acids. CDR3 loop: CARSWGGSYEQYF. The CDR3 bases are TGTGCCAGAAGTTGGGGCGGTTCCTACGAGCAGTACTTC.

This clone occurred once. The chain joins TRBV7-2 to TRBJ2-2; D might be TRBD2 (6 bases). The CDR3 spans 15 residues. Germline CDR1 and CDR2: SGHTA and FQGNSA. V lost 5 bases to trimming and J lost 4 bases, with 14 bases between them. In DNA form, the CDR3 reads TGTGCCAGCAGCCCATTCCGGAGGGGCACCGGGGAGCTGTTTTTT. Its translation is CASSPFRRGTGELFF. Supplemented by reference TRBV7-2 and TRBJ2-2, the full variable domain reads GAGVSQSPSNKVTEKGKDVELRCDPISGHTALYWYRQSLGQGLEFLIYFQGNSAPDKSGLPSDRFSAERTGGSVSTLTIQRTQQEDSAVYLCASSPFRRGTGELFFGEGSRLTVL.

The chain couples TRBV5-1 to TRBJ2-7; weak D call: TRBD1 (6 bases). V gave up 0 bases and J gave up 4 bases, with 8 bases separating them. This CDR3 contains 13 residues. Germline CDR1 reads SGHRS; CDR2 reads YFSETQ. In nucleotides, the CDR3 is TGCGCCAGCAGCTTGGACAGGGATTACGAGCAGTACTTC. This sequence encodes CASSLDRDYEQYF.

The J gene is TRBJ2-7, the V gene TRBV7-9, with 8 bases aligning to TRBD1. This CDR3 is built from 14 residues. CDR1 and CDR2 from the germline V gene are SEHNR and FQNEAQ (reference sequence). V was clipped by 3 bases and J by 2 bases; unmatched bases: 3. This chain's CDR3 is CASSFPDRAYEQYF. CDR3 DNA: TGTGCCAGCAGCTTCCCGGACAGGGCCTACGAGCAGTACTTC.

The CDR3 protein is CASSFTRDMSAFF. In nucleotides, the CDR3 is TGTGCCAGCAGCTTTACCCGGGACATGTCGGCTTTCTTT. The chain has TRBV11-1 and TRBJ1-1; the D gene is possibly TRBD1 (6 bases). The CDR3 length is 13 residues. Trimming removed 3 bases from V and 11 bases from J, with 16 bases in between. CDR1 SGHAT and CDR2 FQDESV come from the germline V gene (reference sequence).

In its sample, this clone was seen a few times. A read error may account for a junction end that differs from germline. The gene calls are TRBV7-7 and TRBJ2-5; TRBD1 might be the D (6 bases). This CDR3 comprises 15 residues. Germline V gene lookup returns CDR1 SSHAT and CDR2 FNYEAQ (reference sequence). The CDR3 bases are TGTGCTAGCAGCCCCACCGGGACAACTAAAGAGACCCAGTACTTC. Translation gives CASSPTGTTKETQYF.

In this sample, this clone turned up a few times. Here the CDR3 reads CASSARAGDYEQYF. In DNA form, the CDR3 reads TGTGCCAGCAGTGCTCGGGCAGGGGACTACGAGCAGTACTTC. This chain joins TRBV28 and TRBJ2-7, with D tentatively TRBD1 (6 bases). Germline assignment: CDR1 MDHEN and CDR2 SYDVKM. CDR3 length equals 14 residues. With 5 bases removed from V and 3 bases from J, the gap between germline ends came to 14 bases.

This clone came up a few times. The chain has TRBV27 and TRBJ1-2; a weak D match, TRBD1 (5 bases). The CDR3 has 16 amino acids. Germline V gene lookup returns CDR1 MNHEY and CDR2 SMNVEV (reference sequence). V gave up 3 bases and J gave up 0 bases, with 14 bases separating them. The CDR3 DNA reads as TGTGCCAGCAGTTTCGGGGGTGGGGTAGCTAACTATGGCTACACCTTC. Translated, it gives CASSFGGGVANYGYTF.

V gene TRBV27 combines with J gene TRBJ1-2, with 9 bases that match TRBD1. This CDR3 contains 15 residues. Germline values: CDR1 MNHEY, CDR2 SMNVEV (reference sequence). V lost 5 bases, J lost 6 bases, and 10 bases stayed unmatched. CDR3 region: CASSADAGTGNGYTF. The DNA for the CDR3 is TGTGCCAGCAGTGCGGATGCCGGGACAGGGAATGGCTACACCTTC.

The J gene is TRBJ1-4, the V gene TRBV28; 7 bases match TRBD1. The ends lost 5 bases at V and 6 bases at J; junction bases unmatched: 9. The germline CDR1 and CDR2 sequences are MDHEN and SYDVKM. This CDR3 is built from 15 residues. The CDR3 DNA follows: TGTGCCAGCAGTATGCCCGGGACAGCGGATGAAAAACTGTTTTTT. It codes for CASSMPGTADEKLFF.

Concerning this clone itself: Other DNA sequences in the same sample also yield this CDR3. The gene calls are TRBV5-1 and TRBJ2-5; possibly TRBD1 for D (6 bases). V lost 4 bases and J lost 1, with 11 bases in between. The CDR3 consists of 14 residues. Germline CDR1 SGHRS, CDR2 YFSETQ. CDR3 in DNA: TGCGCCAGCAGCGTACAGGGTCCCCAAGAGACCCAGTACTTC. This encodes CASSVQGPQETQYF.

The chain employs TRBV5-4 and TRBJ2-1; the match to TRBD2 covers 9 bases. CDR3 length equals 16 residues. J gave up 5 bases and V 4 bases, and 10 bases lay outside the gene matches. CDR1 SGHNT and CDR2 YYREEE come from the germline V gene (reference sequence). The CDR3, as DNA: TGTGCCAGCAGCATCCCGACTAGCGGTCTCCACAATGAGCAGTTCTTC. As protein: CASSIPTSGLHNEQFF.

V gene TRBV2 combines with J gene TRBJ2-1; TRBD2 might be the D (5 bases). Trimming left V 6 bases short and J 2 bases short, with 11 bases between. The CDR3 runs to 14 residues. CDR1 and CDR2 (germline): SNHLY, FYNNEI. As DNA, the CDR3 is TGTGCCAGCAGCAGAGAAGCGGCCTACAATGAGCAGTTCTTC. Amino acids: CASSREAAYNEQFF.

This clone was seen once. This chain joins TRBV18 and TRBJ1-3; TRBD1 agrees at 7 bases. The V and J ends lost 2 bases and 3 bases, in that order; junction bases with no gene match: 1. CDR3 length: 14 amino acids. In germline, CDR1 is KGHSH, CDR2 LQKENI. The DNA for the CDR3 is TGTGCCAGCTCACCAAACAGGGGTGGAAACACCATATATTTT. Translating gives CASSPNRGGNTIYF.

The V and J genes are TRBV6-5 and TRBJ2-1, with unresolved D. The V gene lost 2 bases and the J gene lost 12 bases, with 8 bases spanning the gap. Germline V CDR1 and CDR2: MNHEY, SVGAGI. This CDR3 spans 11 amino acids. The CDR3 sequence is CASSYRARQFF. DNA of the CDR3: TGTGCCAGCAGTTACCGCGCTAGGCAGTTCTTC.

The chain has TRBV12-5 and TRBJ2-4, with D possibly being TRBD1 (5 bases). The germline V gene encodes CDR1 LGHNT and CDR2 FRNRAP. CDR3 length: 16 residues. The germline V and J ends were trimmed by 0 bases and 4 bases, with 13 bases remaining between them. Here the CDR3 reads CASGLVLRVLKNIQYF. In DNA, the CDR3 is TGTGCTAGTGGTTTGGTACTCAGGGTATTAAAAAACATTCAGTACTTC.

Written as DNA, the CDR3 is TGTGCCAGCAGTTTATATCTAGCGGGGAACTACGAGCAGTACTTC. Translating gives CASSLYLAGNYEQYF. The rearrangement joins TRBV28 to TRBJ2-7; TRBD2 matches 9 bases. The V segment lost 1 base and the J segment 3 bases; nucleotides outside the gene matches: 4. This CDR3 has 15 residues. The germline V gene has CDR1 MDHEN and CDR2 SYDVKM.

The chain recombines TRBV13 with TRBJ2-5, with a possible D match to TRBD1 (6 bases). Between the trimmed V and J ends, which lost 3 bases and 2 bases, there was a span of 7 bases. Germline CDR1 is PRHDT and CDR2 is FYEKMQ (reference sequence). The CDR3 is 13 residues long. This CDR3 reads CASSFGQQETQYF. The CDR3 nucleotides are TGTGCCAGCAGCTTCGGACAGCAAGAGACCCAGTACTTC.

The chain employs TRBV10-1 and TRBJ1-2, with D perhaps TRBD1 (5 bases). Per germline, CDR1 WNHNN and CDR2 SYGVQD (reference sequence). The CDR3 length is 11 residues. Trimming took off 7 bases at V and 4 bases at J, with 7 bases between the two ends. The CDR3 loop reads CASIDSYGYTF. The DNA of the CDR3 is TGCGCCAGCATTGACAGCTATGGCTACACCTTC.

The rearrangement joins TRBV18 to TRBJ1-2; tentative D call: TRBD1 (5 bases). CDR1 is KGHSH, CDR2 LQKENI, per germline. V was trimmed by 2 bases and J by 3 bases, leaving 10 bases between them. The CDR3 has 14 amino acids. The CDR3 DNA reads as TGTGCCAGCTCACCAGGCGACAGAGACTATGGCTACACCTTC. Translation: CASSPGDRDYGYTF.

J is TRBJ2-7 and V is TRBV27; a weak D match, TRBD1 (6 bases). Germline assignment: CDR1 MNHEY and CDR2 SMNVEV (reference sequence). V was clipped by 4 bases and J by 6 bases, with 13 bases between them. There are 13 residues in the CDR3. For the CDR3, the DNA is TGTGCCAGCAGTTCAACAGGGCTAGGCGAGCAGTACTTC. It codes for CASSSTGLGEQYF.